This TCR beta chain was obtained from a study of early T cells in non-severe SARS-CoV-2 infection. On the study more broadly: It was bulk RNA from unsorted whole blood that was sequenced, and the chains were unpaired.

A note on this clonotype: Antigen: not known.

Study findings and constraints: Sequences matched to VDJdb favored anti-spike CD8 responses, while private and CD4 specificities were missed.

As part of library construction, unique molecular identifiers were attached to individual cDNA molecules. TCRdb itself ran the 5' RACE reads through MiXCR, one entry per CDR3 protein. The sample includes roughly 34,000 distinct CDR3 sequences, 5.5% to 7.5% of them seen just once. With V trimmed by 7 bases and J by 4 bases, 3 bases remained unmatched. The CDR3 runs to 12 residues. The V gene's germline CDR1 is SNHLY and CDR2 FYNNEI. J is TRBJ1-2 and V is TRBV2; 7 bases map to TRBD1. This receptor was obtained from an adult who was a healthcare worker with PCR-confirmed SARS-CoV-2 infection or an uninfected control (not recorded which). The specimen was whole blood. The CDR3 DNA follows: TGTGCCAGCAATGGGGACAGCTATGGCTACACCTTC. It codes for CASNGDSYGYTF.